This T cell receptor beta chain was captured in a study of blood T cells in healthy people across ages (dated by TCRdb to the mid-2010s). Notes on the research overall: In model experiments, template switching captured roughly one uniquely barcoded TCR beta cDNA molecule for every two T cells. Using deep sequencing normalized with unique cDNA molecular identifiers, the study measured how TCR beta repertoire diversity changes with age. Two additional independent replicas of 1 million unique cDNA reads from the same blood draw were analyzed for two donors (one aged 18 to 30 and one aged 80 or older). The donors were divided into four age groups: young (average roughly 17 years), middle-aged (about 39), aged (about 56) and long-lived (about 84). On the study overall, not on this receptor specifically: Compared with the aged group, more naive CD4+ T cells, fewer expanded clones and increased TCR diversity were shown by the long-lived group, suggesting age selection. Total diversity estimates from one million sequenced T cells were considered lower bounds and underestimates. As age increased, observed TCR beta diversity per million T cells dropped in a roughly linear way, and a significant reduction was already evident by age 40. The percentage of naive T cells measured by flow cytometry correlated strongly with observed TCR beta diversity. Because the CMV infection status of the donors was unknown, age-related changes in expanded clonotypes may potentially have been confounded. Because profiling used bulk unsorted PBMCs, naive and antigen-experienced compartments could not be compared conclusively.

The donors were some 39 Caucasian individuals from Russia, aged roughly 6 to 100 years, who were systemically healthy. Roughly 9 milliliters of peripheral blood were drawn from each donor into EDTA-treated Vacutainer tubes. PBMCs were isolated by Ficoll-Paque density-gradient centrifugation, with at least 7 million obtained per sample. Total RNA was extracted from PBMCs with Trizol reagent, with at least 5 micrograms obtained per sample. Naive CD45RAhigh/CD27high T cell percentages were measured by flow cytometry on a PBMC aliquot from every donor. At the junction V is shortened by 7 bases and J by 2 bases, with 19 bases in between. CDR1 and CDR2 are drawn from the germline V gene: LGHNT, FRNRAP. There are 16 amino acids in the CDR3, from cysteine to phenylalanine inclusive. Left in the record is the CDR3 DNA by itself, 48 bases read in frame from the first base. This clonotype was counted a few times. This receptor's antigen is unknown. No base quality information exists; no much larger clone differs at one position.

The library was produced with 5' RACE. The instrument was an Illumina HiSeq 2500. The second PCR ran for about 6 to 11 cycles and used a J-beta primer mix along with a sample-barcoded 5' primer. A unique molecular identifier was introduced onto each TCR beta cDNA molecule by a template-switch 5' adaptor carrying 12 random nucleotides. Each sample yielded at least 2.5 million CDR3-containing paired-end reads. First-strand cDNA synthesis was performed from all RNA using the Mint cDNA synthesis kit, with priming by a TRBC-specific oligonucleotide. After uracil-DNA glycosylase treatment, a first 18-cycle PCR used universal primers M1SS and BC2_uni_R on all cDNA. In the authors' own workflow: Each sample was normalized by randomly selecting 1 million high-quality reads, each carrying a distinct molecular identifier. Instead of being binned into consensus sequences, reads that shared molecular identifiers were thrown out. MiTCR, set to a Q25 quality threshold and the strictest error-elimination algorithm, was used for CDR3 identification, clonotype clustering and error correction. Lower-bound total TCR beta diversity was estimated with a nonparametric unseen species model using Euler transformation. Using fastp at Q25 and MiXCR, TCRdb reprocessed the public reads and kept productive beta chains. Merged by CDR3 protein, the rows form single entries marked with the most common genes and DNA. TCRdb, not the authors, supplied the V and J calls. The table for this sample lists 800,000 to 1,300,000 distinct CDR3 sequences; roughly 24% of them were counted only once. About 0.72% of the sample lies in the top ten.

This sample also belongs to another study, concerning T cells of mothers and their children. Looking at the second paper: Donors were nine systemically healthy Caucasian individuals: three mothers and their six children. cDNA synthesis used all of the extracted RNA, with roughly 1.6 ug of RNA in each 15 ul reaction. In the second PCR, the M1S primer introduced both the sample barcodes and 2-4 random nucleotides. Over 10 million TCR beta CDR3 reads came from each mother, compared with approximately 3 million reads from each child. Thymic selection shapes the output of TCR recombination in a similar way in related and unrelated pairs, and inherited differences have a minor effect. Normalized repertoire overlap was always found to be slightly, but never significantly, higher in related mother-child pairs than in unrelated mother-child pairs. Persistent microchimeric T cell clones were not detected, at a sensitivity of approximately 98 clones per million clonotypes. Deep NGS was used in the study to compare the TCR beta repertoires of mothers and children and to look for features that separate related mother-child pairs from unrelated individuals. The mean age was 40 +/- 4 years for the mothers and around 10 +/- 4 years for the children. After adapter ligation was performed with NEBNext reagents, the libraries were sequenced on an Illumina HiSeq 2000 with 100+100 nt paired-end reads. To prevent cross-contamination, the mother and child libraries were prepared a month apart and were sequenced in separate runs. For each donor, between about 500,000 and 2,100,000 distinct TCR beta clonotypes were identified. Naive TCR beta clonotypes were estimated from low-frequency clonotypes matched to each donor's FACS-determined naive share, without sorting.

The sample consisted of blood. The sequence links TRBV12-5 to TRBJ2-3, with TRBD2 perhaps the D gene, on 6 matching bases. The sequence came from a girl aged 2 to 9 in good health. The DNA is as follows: TGTGCTAGTGCCATTGCAGGGCGGGGAGTCACAGATACGCAGTATTTT. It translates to CASAIAGRGVTDTQYF.